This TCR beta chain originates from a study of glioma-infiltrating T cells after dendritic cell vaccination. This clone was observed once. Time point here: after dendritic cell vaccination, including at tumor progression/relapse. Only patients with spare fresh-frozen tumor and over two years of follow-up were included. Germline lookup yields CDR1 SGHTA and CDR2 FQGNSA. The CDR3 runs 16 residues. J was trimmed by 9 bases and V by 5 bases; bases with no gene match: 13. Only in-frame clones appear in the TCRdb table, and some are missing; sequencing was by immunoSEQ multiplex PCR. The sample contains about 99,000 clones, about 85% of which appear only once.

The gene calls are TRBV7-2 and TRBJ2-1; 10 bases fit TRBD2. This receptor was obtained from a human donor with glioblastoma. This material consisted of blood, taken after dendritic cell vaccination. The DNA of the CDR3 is TGTGCCAGCAGCCCCCAAACTACTAGCGGGGAACCTGAGCAGTTCTTC. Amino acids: CASSPQTTSGEPEQFF.